Listed here are 25 T cell receptor beta chains from one sample, sequenced in a study of response to subunit inactivated influenza vaccine. TCRdb passed the RT-PCR reads through MiXCR, listing each CDR3 protein once. The sample contains just under 550,000 distinct CDR3 sequences, approximately 24% of which appear only once. The same sample was also used in a study of T cells expressing NK-cell markers. Per that paper: TCR beta libraries carry UMIs added by 5'RACE template switching.

The sample in question was CD4+ T cells sorted from PBMCs, obtained 12 days after vaccination. These receptors were collected from a man aged 50 to 59 who received an inactivated influenza vaccine.

The J gene is TRBJ2-2, the V gene TRBV18; tentative D call: TRBD2 (6 bases). The CDR3 consists of 15 residues. With 3 bases removed from V and 2 bases from J, the gap between germline ends came to 10 bases. Germline CDR1 and CDR2: KGHSH and LQKENI. CDR3 in DNA: TGTGCCAGCTCACCCTCCGGGAGCAACACCGGGGAGCTGTTTTTT. Translation gives CASSPSGSNTGELFF. Drawing the rest from reference TRBV18 and TRBJ2-2, the complete variable domain is NAGVMQNPRHLVRRRGQEARLRCSPMKGHSHVYWYRQLPEEGLKFMVYLQKENIIDESGMPKERFSAEFPKEGPSILRIQQVVRGDSAAYFCASSPSGSNTGELFFGEGSRLTVL.

This chain links TRBV5-6 with TRBJ2-7; TRBD1 aligns across 7 bases. Germline V gene lookup returns CDR1 SGHDT and CDR2 YYEEEE. With V trimmed by 4 bases and J by 4 bases, 14 bases remained unmatched. CDR3 size: 16 residues. The CDR3: CASSPTSSGGRYEQYF. CDR3 sequence (DNA): TGTGCCAGCAGCCCGACCTCCTCAGGGGGTCGGTACGAGCAGTACTTC.

This clonotype was detected only a few times. The chain has TRBV29-1 and TRBJ2-7; D might be TRBD1 (5 bases). The CDR3 contains 12 residues. Germline assignment: CDR1 SQVTM and CDR2 ANQGSEA. V lost 4 bases to trimming and J lost 7 bases, with 14 bases between them. The CDR3 region is CSVGGRAVEQYF. As DNA, the CDR3 is TGCAGCGTTGGAGGCAGGGCGGTTGAGCAGTACTTC.

A few counts support this clonotype. V and J are TRBV5-4 and TRBJ2-3, with TRBD1 matching over 7 bases. Germline trimming cut 0 bases from V and 1 base from J; bases unmatched to any gene: 5. There are 16 residues in the CDR3. Germline V gene data show CDR1 as SGHNT and CDR2 as YYREEE (reference sequence). CDR3 DNA sequence: TGTGCCAGCAGCTTGGCCAAGGGGGCCCGCACAGATACGCAGTATTTT. Its translation is CASSLAKGARTDTQYF.

This clonotype was counted a few times. The J gene is TRBJ1-6, the V gene TRBV5-6; possibly TRBD1 for D (5 bases). Germline V gives CDR1 SGHDT, CDR2 YYEEEE. The CDR3 extends over 16 amino acids. V was shortened by 4 bases and J by 4 bases, with 15 bases between the two germline ends. The CDR3 nucleotides read TGTGCCAGCAGCCCCCCCCCGGGGGAATATAATTCACCCCTCCACTTT. Its protein product is CASSPPPGEYNSPLHF. Filled out from reference TRBV5-6 and TRBJ1-6, the complete variable domain reads DAGVTQSPTHLIKTRGQQVTLRCSPKSGHDTVSWYQQALGQGPQFIFQYYEEEERQRGNFPDRFSGHQFPNYSSELNVNALLLGDSALYLCASSPPPGEYNSPLHFGNGTRLTVT.

The table lists this clonotype with a few counts. The chain uses TRBV28 and TRBJ1-1; the match to TRBD1 covers 7 bases. The V and J ends lost 0 bases and 1 base, in that order; junction bases with no gene match: 2. CDR1 MDHEN and CDR2 SYDVKM come from the germline V gene. The CDR3 loop spans 15 amino acids. CDR3: CASSLWRGPNTEAFF. The DNA of the CDR3 is TGTGCCAGCAGTTTATGGAGGGGGCCGAACACTGAAGCTTTCTTT.

The chain carries TRBV4-2 and TRBJ1-5, with TRBD1 as a possible D gene (6 bases). From germline, CDR1 is LGHNA and CDR2 YNFKEQ. V was clipped by 1 base and J by 4 bases, with 14 bases between them. The CDR3 extends over 16 amino acids. The chain's CDR3 is CASSQGGNRENQPQHF. DNA of the CDR3: TGTGCCAGCAGCCAAGGAGGCAACAGGGAAAATCAGCCCCAGCATTTT.

There are a few counts of this clonotype. V and J are TRBV20-1 and TRBJ2-7; 11 positions agree with TRBD2. V lost 3 bases, J lost 3 bases, and 4 bases stayed unmatched. Germline CDR1 DFQATT, CDR2 SNEGSKA (reference sequence). This CDR3 has 14 residues. For the CDR3, the DNA is TGCAGTGCTAGCGTAGCGGGGGGGATCTACGAGCAGTACTTC. Amino acids: CSASVAGGIYEQYF.

This chain joins TRBV5-1 and TRBJ2-3; D is ambiguous. CDR3 size: 15 residues. Germline CDR1 reads SGHRS; CDR2 reads YFSETQ. Trimming took 4 bases from V and 0 from J, leaving 12 bases between them. This CDR3 is CASSPWTYSTDTQYF. In nucleotides, the CDR3 is TGCGCCAGCAGCCCCTGGACCTATAGCACAGATACGCAGTATTTT.

This clonotype was observed a few times. V usage is TRBV4-3 and J usage is TRBJ2-1, with D perhaps matching TRBD2 (6 bases). The CDR3 has 14 residues. Germline CDR1 is LGHNA and CDR2 is YSLEER. Deletions cut 0 bases from V and 9 bases from J, with 12 bases between. CDR3 DNA sequence: TGCGCCAGCAGCCAAGAAAGTAGGCGGGGTGAGCAGTTCTTC. Translating it yields CASSQESRRGEQFF.

A word on this clonotype: It is likely a read error, because the conserved phenylalanine at the end of the CDR3 is missing. The rearrangement uses TRBV30 and TRBJ2-3; TRBD1 is a possible D gene (5 bases). V shed 0 bases and J shed 5 bases, with 12 bases lying between them. This CDR3 spans 14 amino acids. The germline gives CDR1 GTSNPN, CDR2 SVGIG (reference sequence). The CDR3 bases are TGTGCCTGGAGTGTGGGGCTAGATCTAGATACGCAGTATTTA. Amino acid sequence: CAWSVGLDLDTQYL.

This clonotype showed up just a few times. The gene calls are TRBV6-5 and TRBJ2-5; D is unresolved. Trimming shortened V by 0 bases and J by 2 bases, and 7 bases separated the two germline ends. The germline V gene encodes CDR1 MNHEY and CDR2 SVGAGI. The CDR3 contains 14 residues. The CDR3 nucleotides read TGTGCCAGCAGTTACTCGATACAGCAAGAGACCCAGTACTTC. Its translation: CASSYSIQQETQYF.

The chain joins TRBV12-3 or TRBV12-4 to TRBJ2-5; 10 nucleotides match TRBD2. CDR3 length equals 15 residues. The V gene end was trimmed by 5 bases and the J gene end by 7 bases; junction bases not matched to a gene: 10. The CDR3 here is CASSTRTSGSGTQYF. CDR3 in DNA: TGTGCCAGCAGTACCCGGACTAGCGGTTCGGGGACCCAGTACTTC.

The chain uses TRBV3-1 and TRBJ2-7, with 7 bases fitting TRBD2. Germline loops: CDR1 LGHDT, CDR2 YNNKEL (reference sequence). The CDR3 contains 15 residues. V shed 1 base, J shed 3 bases, and the junction held 6 bases outside the gene matches. This CDR3 is CASSQGPSGGYEQYF. The DNA for the CDR3 is TGTGCCAGCAGCCAAGGCCCTAGCGGAGGCTACGAGCAGTACTTC.

A few counts support this clonotype. The V gene is TRBV12-3 or TRBV12-4, the J gene TRBJ1-3, with 7 positions matching TRBD1. The CDR3 runs 15 residues. V lost 5 bases, J lost 5 bases, and 9 bases stayed unmatched. CDR3 nucleotide sequence: TGTGCCAGCAGTCCCCGACAGGGATCGAGAAACACCATATATTTT. It specifies CASSPRQGSRNTIYF.

This clonotype has just a few counts. This chain links TRBV20-1 with TRBJ2-5; 9 bases align to TRBD1. This CDR3 has 16 amino acids. V shed 7 bases, J shed 5 bases, and the junction held 17 bases outside the gene matches. Germline CDR1 reads DFQATT; CDR2 reads SNEGSKA (reference sequence). The CDR3 region is CSGASEDRGVSETQYF. CDR3 DNA: TGCAGTGGAGCGTCCGAGGACAGGGGCGTTTCGGAGACCCAGTACTTC.

The chain links TRBV5-1 to TRBJ2-3, with 7 bases fitting TRBD2. The J segment lost 5 bases and the V segment lost 1 base, leaving 7 bases of the junction unmatched. This CDR3 is 15 amino acids long. Germline V gives CDR1 SGHRS, CDR2 YFSETQ. Written as DNA, the CDR3 is TGCGCCAGCAGCTTGCCTGCGGGGGTGGGAGATACGCAGTATTTT. Translation: CASSLPAGVGDTQYF. Supplemented by reference TRBV5-1 and TRBJ2-3, the full variable domain reads KAGVTQTPRYLIKTRGQQVTLSCSPISGHRSVSWYQQTPGQGLQFLFEYFSETQRNKGNFPGRFSGRQFSNSRSEMNVSTLELGDSALYLCASSLPAGVGDTQYFGPGTRLTVL.

There are a few counts of this clonotype. The chain employs TRBV6-1 and TRBJ1-1, with 9 bases that match TRBD1. V lost 6 bases to trimming and J lost 3 bases; unmatched junction nucleotides: 5. Looked up from germline, CDR1 is MNHNS and CDR2 is SASEGT. This CDR3 has 14 residues. Here the CDR3 reads CASRGWTGDTEAFF. For the CDR3, the DNA is TGTGCCAGCAGGGGATGGACAGGGGACACTGAAGCTTTCTTT.

The chain recombines TRBV11-2 with TRBJ2-1; 8 bases are a match to TRBD2. This CDR3 is 17 amino acids long. CDR1 is SGHAT, CDR2 FQNNGV, per germline. V lost 4 bases to trimming and J lost 1 base; unmatched junction nucleotides: 9. The CDR3: CASSSTSRGGSYNEQFF. The CDR3 bases are TGTGCCAGCAGCTCCACGTCCCGGGGGGGGTCCTACAATGAGCAGTTCTTC.

This clonotype was seen more than once but under ten times. The junction shows a germline mismatch at one end, possibly a read error. The V and J genes are TRBV15 and TRBJ2-1, with a possible D match to TRBD1 (5 bases). The germline V gene has CDR1 LNHNV and CDR2 YYDKDF (reference sequence). This CDR3 has 14 residues. The CDR3 bases are TGTGTCACCAGCAGAGGAAGGGGTCTGGATGAGCAGTTCTTC. Protein product: CVTSRGRGLDEQFF.

This clonotype was counted a few times. The chain combines TRBV7-2 with TRBJ1-1, with a possible D match to TRBD1 (6 bases). Germline V gene data show CDR1 as SGHTA and CDR2 as FQGNSA. CDR3 length equals 17 residues. Trimming pared 5 bases from V and 3 bases from J, leaving 22 bases between. CDR3 sequence reads: CASSLQPTGSLYTEAFF. CDR3 DNA: TGTGCCAGCAGCCTCCAACCGACAGGTTCCCTTTACACTGAAGCTTTCTTT.

J is TRBJ1-5 and V is TRBV7-2, with D perhaps TRBD1 (6 bases). Trimming shortened V by 2 bases and J by 7 bases, and 15 bases separated the two germline ends. CDR1 SGHTA and CDR2 FQGNSA come from the germline V gene. This CDR3 has 15 residues. The CDR3 bases are TGTGCCAGCAGCTTAAACAGGGAAGGCACCCAGCCCCAGCATTTT. This translates into CASSLNREGTQPQHF.

This chain links TRBV11-2 with TRBJ2-7, with 7 positions matching TRBD1. J gave up 6 bases and V 5 bases, and 10 bases lay outside the gene matches. The length of the CDR3 is 14 residues. Germline values: CDR1 SGHAT, CDR2 FQNNGV. DNA of the CDR3: TGTGCCAGCAGCGCTTACAGGGGTGCGACCGAGCAGTACTTC. Its translation: CASSAYRGATEQYF.

This chain joins TRBV7-2 and TRBJ2-7; D is unresolved. V was trimmed by 1 base and J by 0 bases, leaving 13 bases between them. Germline assignment: CDR1 SGHTA and CDR2 FQGNSA. The CDR3 contains 16 residues. In nucleotides, the CDR3 is TGTGCCAGCAGCTTAGTTTTCACCTACGGCTCCTACGAGCAGTACTTC. This translates into CASSLVFTYGSYEQYF. Full variable domain (missing parts from reference TRBV7-2 and TRBJ2-7): GAGVSQSPSNKVTEKGKDVELRCDPISGHTALYWYRQSLGQGLEFLIYFQGNSAPDKSGLPSDRFSAERTGGSVSTLTIQRTQQEDSAVYLCASSLVFTYGSYEQYFGPGTRLTVT.

This clonotype appeared many times. A junction boundary mismatches the germline segment, possibly from a read error. This rearrangement joins TRBV5-1 to TRBJ2-7, with D possibly being TRBD1 (6 bases). CDR1 is SGHRS, CDR2 YFSETQ, per germline. The CDR3 consists of 13 residues. The DNA for the CDR3 is TGTGCCAGCAGTTTACAGGGCTCCTACGAGCAGTACTTC. This codes for CASSLQGSYEQYF.